Below are 28 T cell receptor beta chains sequenced from a single sample in a study of T cells in Graves' hyperthyroidism and ophthalmopathy (dated by TCRdb to the late 2010s). Library preparation used multiplex PCR. Sequencing took place on an Illumina HiSeq 2000. TCR beta CDR3 regions were amplified from RNA transcripts. The first round of RT-PCR for the TCR CDR3 was performed with the HTBI primer set and the Qiagen OneStep RT-PCR kit. TCRdb cleaned the public reads at Q25 with fastp, built clones with MiXCR and kept in-frame beta chains. Rows matching on CDR3 protein sequence are summarized as one entry with the most common DNA and genes. The sample includes about 600,000 distinct CDR3 sequences, with approximately 15% observed a single time. The top ten clones comprise less than 9% of the sample. Sequences were obtained from blood. The receptors shown here come from a woman younger than 35 with Graves' ophthalmopathy.

The table lists this clonotype with many counts. The V gene is TRBV7-9, the J gene TRBJ2-1; TRBD2 matches at 10 bases. CDR3 length: 18 amino acids. V shed 4 bases and J 3 bases; nucleotides not matched to a gene: 12. Germline values: CDR1 SEHNR, CDR2 FQNEAQ (reference sequence). Here the CDR3 reads CASSSRDWTSGYYNEQFF. As DNA, the CDR3 is TGTGCCAGCAGCTCGAGAGACTGGACTAGCGGTTACTACAATGAGCAGTTCTTC.

This clonotype was seen at least ten times. V is TRBV7-9 and J is TRBJ2-7; 7 bases are a match to TRBD2. Germline CDR1 is SEHNR and CDR2 is FQNEAQ (reference sequence). V shed 7 bases and J 2 bases; nucleotides not matched to a gene: 8. The length of the CDR3 is 14 residues. The DNA for the CDR3 is TGTGCCAGCAAAGGCGGGAGCCTCCCCTACGAGCAGTACTTC. The encoded protein is CASKGGSLPYEQYF. Filled out from reference TRBV7-9 and TRBJ2-7, the complete variable domain reads DTGVSQNPRHKITKRGQNVTFRCDPISEHNRLYWYRQTLGQGPEFLTYFQNEAQLEKSRLLSDRFSAERPKGSFSTLEIQRTEQGDSAMYLCASKGGSLPYEQYFGPGTRLTVT.

This clonotype was recorded many times. This chain joins TRBV12-3 or TRBV12-4 and TRBJ1-1, with a weak D call TRBD1 (6 bases). Trimming shortened V by 5 bases and J by 1 base, and 11 bases separated the two germline ends. The CDR3 runs to 14 residues. The CDR3 DNA follows: TGTGCCAGCAGTATGGTGACAGGGAACACTGAAGCTTTCTTT. It is translated as CASSMVTGNTEAFF.

At least ten counts were recorded for this clonotype. The chain links TRBV7-9 to TRBJ2-5; no firm D call. With 10 bases removed from V and 1 base from J, the gap between germline ends came to 10 bases. This CDR3 comprises 12 residues. Germline V gives CDR1 SEHNR, CDR2 FQNEAQ (reference sequence). CDR3 nucleotides: TGTGCCACGAGGCGGACCCAAGAGACCCAGTACTTC. This sequence encodes CATRRTQETQYF.

This clonotype has just a few counts. A much larger clone differs by one base, so this may be a read error. V and J are TRBV6-2 or TRBV6-3 and TRBJ2-7; TRBD1 matches 10 bases. This CDR3 is built from 14 residues. Germline V gene sequence: CDR1 MNHEY, CDR2 SVGEGT. The J segment lost 2 bases and the V segment lost 6 bases, leaving 4 bases of the junction unmatched. CDR3 protein: CASRWTGGTYEQYF. The DNA for the CDR3 is TGTGCCAGCAGATGGACAGGGGGAACCTACGAGCAGTACTTC.

This clonotype was seen ten or more times. The chain has TRBV28 and TRBJ2-3; D possibly corresponds to TRBD2 (8 bases). Germline values: CDR1 MDHEN, CDR2 SYDVKM. The V and J ends lost 5 bases and 4 bases respectively, with 16 bases between them. The CDR3 consists of 15 residues. CDR3 sequence reads: CASSPGRGRADTQYF. Written as DNA, the CDR3 is TGTGCCAGCAGTCCCGGGAGGGGGCGGGCAGATACGCAGTATTTT.

The chain has TRBV4-3 and TRBJ2-3, with D possibly TRBD1 on 6 matching bases. The V end was cut by 2 bases, the J end by 1 base, with 13 bases between. Germline V gene lookup returns CDR1 LGHNA and CDR2 YSLEER. This CDR3 contains 16 residues. The CDR3 region is CASSQNRVRGTDTQYF. The CDR3 region has the DNA TGCGCCAGCAGCCAAAACAGGGTACGGGGCACAGATACGCAGTATTTT.

V and J are TRBV25-1 and TRBJ2-3; 9 bases agree with TRBD1. Germline-derived CDR1 and CDR2 are MGHDK and SYGVNS. The CDR3 contains 13 residues. V lost 4 bases, J lost 5 bases, and 1 base stayed unmatched. CDR3 protein: CASSADRGDTQYF. The DNA of the CDR3 is TGTGCCAGCAGTGCGGACAGGGGAGATACGCAGTATTTT.

The genes are TRBV20-1 and TRBJ1-1; maybe TRBD1 (5 bases). There are 13 residues in the CDR3. Germline V CDR1 and CDR2: DFQATT, SNEGSKA (reference sequence). V dropped 7 bases and J dropped 3 bases, with 15 bases sitting between them. The CDR3 DNA is TGCAGTGTTCGGACAATTCTTTACACTGAAGCTTTCTTT. This gives the protein CSVRTILYTEAFF.

V and J are TRBV19 and TRBJ2-7, with 9 nucleotides matching TRBD1. The germline V gene has CDR1 LNHDA and CDR2 SQIVND (reference sequence). V dropped 0 bases and J dropped 3; count of bases not matched to a gene: 3. The CDR3 spans 15 residues. CDR3 nucleotide sequence: TGTGCCAGTAGTATAGAGGGACAGGGCAGCTACGAGCAGTACTTC. Amino acids: CASSIEGQGSYEQYF.

This clonotype was found many times. Germline is not matched at one junction end, which may reflect a read error. The chain recombines TRBV12-3 or TRBV12-4 with TRBJ1-1; TRBD1 aligns across 11 bases. This CDR3 is 19 amino acids long. In nucleotides, the CDR3 is TGCGCTCATAGAGGGGACAGGGGGAATGGTGGGCAGATGAACACTGAAGCTTTCTTT. It encodes CAHRGDRGNGGQMNTEAFF.

J is TRBJ1-2 and V is TRBV19; D is ambiguous. CDR1 LNHDA and CDR2 SQIVND come from the germline V gene (reference sequence). The CDR3 consists of 15 residues. Deletions cut 9 bases from V and 7 bases from J, with 24 bases between. CDR3 in amino acids: CASTFGEAGRRGYTF. The CDR3 nucleotides read TGTGCCAGCACCTTCGGCGAGGCCGGTCGTCGTGGCTACACCTTC. Looking up the rest from reference TRBV19 and TRBJ1-2 gives the full variable domain: DGGITQSPKYLFRKEGQNVTLSCEQNLNHDAMYWYRQDPGQGLRLIYYSQIVNDFQKGDIAEGYSVSREKKESFPLTVTSAQKNPTAFYLCASTFGEAGRRGYTFGSGTRLTVV.

This clonotype was counted many times. The V gene is TRBV6-5, the J gene TRBJ2-3, with no clear D. Germline V gives CDR1 MNHEY, CDR2 SVGAGI. There are 14 residues in the CDR3. The V end lost 0 bases, the J end lost 0 bases, and 4 bases lay between the germline ends. The CDR3 spells CASSYSGSTDTQYF. The CDR3 DNA is TGTGCCAGCAGTTACTCCGGGAGCACAGATACGCAGTATTTT.

This clonotype has only a few counts. The chain combines TRBV7-3 with TRBJ1-1; D is unclear. Trimming removed 6 bases from V and 5 bases from J, with 13 bases in between. This CDR3 comprises 13 residues. The germline gives CDR1 SGHTA, CDR2 FQGTGA. CDR3 loop: CASRREVGTEAFF. The CDR3 DNA sequence: TGTGCCAGCAGAAGGGAGGTTGGTACTGAAGCTTTCTTT.

This clonotype was counted many times. The chain employs TRBV2 and TRBJ1-5, with D uncertain. The CDR3 totals 13 residues. CDR1 SNHLY and CDR2 FYNNEI come from the germline V gene. The V end lost 4 bases, the J end lost 7 bases, and 11 bases lay between the germline ends. The CDR3 DNA reads TGTGCCAGCAGTGTAAGGGTCGGACAGCCCCAGCATTTT. Translating it yields CASSVRVGQPQHF. The full variable domain, its missing parts supplied by reference TRBV2 and TRBJ1-5, is EPEVTQTPSHQVTQMGQEVILRCVPISNHLYFYWYRQILGQKVEFLVSFYNNEISEKSEIFDDQFSVERPDGSNFTLKIRSTKLEDSAMYFCASSVRVGQPQHFGDGTRLSIL.

V gene TRBV5-8 combines with J gene TRBJ2-2; no clear D gene. The CDR3 has 15 residues. The germline V gene encodes CDR1 SGHTS and CDR2 YDEGEE. V was pared by 0 bases and J by 3 bases, with 9 bases between. As DNA, the CDR3 is TGTGCCAGCAGCTTGGGGGCGCATTACACCGGGGAGCTGTTTTTT. Translating gives CASSLGAHYTGELFF.

The sample holds many counts of this clonotype. J is TRBJ2-1 and V is TRBV11-1, with 8 positions matching TRBD2. This CDR3 is built from 17 residues. Germline V CDR1 and CDR2: SGHAT, FQDESV (reference sequence). V was clipped by 3 bases and J by 0 bases; unmatched bases: 7. Here the CDR3 DNA reads TGTGCCAGCAGCTTTGGTAGCGGGATGAGCTCCTACAATGAGCAGTTCTTC. Amino acids: CASSFGSGMSSYNEQFF.

This clonotype was found many times. V gene TRBV11-2 combines with J gene TRBJ2-1; 8 nucleotides align to TRBD2. V was clipped by 0 bases and J by 4 bases; unmatched bases: 2. CDR3 size: 15 residues. The germline CDR1 and CDR2 sequences are SGHAT and FQNNGV. CDR3 region: CASSLEASGYNEQFF. CDR3 sequence (DNA): TGTGCCAGCAGCTTAGAAGCTAGCGGGTACAATGAGCAGTTCTTC.

This clonotype appeared many times. This sequence joins TRBV7-8 and TRBJ1-5; D not certain. This CDR3 comprises 13 residues. Trimming removed 1 base from V and 9 bases from J, with 10 bases in between. Germline V lookup: CDR1 SGHVS, CDR2 FQNEAQ. The DNA of the CDR3 is TGTGCCAGCAGCTTAGGACACCCCAGGCCCCAGCATTTT. Translation: CASSLGHPRPQHF.

This clonotype was detected many times. The chain couples TRBV10-3 to TRBJ1-3; TRBD1 might be the D (6 bases). Germline CDR1 is ENHRY and CDR2 is SYGVKD. CDR3 length: 15 amino acids. Deletions cut 6 bases from V and 0 bases from J, with 12 bases between. CDR3 coding DNA: TGTGCCATCAGCCGACAGGCCTACTCTGGAAACACCATATATTTT. Amino acids: CAISRQAYSGNTIYF.

This clonotype has more than one count but fewer than ten. The rearrangement uses TRBV20-1 and TRBJ2-1; TRBD2 might be the D (6 bases). Germline V gene lookup returns CDR1 DFQATT and CDR2 SNEGSKA (reference sequence). V lost 5 bases and J 7 bases, leaving 27 bases between the germline ends. The CDR3 totals 17 residues. CDR3: CSAPEGASVFMENEQFF. As DNA, the CDR3 is TGCAGTGCTCCCGAAGGGGCTAGCGTTTTCATGGAGAATGAGCAGTTCTTC.

This clonotype came up many times. The rearrangement uses TRBV28 and TRBJ1-2; the D is unclear. The CDR3 has 13 amino acids. V lost 6 bases to trimming and J lost 8 bases, with 16 bases between them. Per the germline V gene, CDR1 is MDHEN and CDR2 is SYDVKM. CDR3 DNA sequence: TGTGCCAGCAGCCAGCGTCCCACGGGGGGCTACACCTTC. Translated: CASSQRPTGGYTF.

This clonotype was seen repeatedly, ten times or more. The chain joins TRBV14 to TRBJ2-1; no firm D call. The CDR3 is 13 residues long. The germline V gene has CDR1 SGHDN and CDR2 FVKESK. Trimming pared 0 bases from V and 5 bases from J, leaving 5 bases between. The DNA of the CDR3 is TGTGCCAGCAGCCAAGACCCAGACAATGAGCAGTTCTTC. Its translation: CASSQDPDNEQFF. The full variable domain, in which reference TRBV14 and TRBJ2-1 provide the parts outside the CDR3, is EAGVTQFPSHSVIEKGQTVTLRCDPISGHDNLYWYRRVMGKEIKFLLHFVKESKQDESGMPNNRFLAERTGGTYSTLKVQPAELEDSGVYFCASSQDPDNEQFFGPGTRLTVL.

There are many counts of this clonotype. The chain is built from TRBV7-6 and TRBJ2-7; 10 bases fit TRBD2. The germline gives CDR1 SGHVS, CDR2 FNYEAQ. After removal of 1 base from V and 6 bases from J, the junction contained 9 bases not matched to a gene. This CDR3 has 16 amino acids. The DNA of the CDR3 is TGTGCCAGCAGCTTAGGGGCTAGCGGGAGAGGGGCCGAGCAGTACTTC. Encoded protein: CASSLGASGRGAEQYF.

This clonotype came up many times. The chain combines TRBV20-1 with TRBJ2-3; 12 bases line up with TRBD2. Unmatched junction bases numbered 15, after V lost 1 base and J lost 4 bases. CDR1 DFQATT and CDR2 SNEGSKA come from the germline V gene (reference sequence). The CDR3 is 19 residues long. CDR3 protein: CSARGPSTSGRNSPDTQYF. The CDR3 nucleotides read TGCAGTGCTAGAGGCCCAAGTACTAGCGGGAGGAATTCACCAGATACGCAGTATTTT.

In DNA form, the CDR3 reads TGCAGTGCTAGAAACCGGGACAGGGCTTTCTACGAGCAGTACTTC. It yields the protein CSARNRDRAFYEQYF. The chain has TRBV20-1 and TRBJ2-7, with TRBD1 matching over 9 bases. Germline loops: CDR1 DFQATT, CDR2 SNEGSKA (reference sequence). The CDR3 extends over 15 amino acids. V gave up 2 bases and J gave up 3 bases; unmatched junction bases: 8.

This clonotype was found many times. The CDR3 reads CASSFGSPGTDTQYF. In DNA, the CDR3 is TGTGCCAGCAGCTTTGGGAGTCCGGGCACAGATACGCAGTATTTT. The chain carries TRBV5-6 and TRBJ2-3; D perhaps matches TRBD2 (5 bases). Trimming took off 2 bases at V and 1 base at J, with 11 bases between the two ends. The CDR3 consists of 15 residues. CDR1 and CDR2 from the germline V gene are SGHDT and YYEEEE.

About this clonotype itself: Being one base from a much bigger clone, this may be a read error. The chain employs TRBV29-1 and TRBJ2-1; 13 bases fit TRBD2. V dropped 5 bases and J dropped 10; count of bases not matched to a gene: 5. This CDR3 is built from 13 residues. Germline V gives CDR1 SQVTM, CDR2 ANQGSEA. The DNA for the CDR3 is TGCAGCGTTCGGACTAGCGGGAGAAGGGAGCAGTTCTTC. Residues: CSVRTSGRREQFF.